This TCR beta chain was recovered during a study of radiotherapy plus CTLA-4 blockade in lung cancer. General study findings and limits: Tumor-derived TCR clones expanded in blood after radiotherapy plus ipilimumab.

This clone was counted between two and nine times. What it binds is unknown. Chemo-refractory metastatic non-small-cell lung cancer patients received focal radiation with ipilimumab CTLA-4 blockade. Trimming left V 1 base short and J 6 bases short, with 19 bases between. Germline lookup yields CDR1 KGHSH and CDR2 LQKENI. The CDR3 is 16 residues long. Produced via immunoSEQ multiplex PCR; TCRdb's table is partial and in-frame only. The data hold about 88,000 clones, with roughly 78% observed a single time. The chain recombines TRBV18 with TRBJ2-7, with D perhaps being TRBD1 or TRBD2 (5 bases each). The sequence was collected from a human donor with non-small cell lung cancer that progressed on radiotherapy plus ipilimumab. Specimen: peripheral blood, collected from a patient treated with radiotherapy plus ipilimumab. CDR3 in DNA: TGTGCCAGCTCACCACGGCCGGGGCCGGTTGCCCCCGAGCAGTACTTC. This translates into CASSPRPGPVAPEQYF.